This TCR beta chain was documented in a study of blood T cells in healthy people across ages. V shed 0 bases, J shed 0 bases, and the junction held 5 bases outside the gene matches. CDR3 size: 18 residues. Germline-derived CDR1 and CDR2 are SGHKS and YYEKEE (reference sequence). The use of a sample-barcoded 5' primer and a J-beta primer mix characterized a second PCR of roughly 6 to 12 cycles. MiXCR was run by TCRdb on the 5' RACE reads, yielding one entry per CDR3 protein. There are more than 700,000 distinct CDR3 sequences in the sample; roughly 50% occur only once, and 40% to 50% lies in the top ten. Per sample, a minimum of 6 million PBMCs were isolated.

The rearrangement links TRBV5-5 to TRBJ2-6; 8 nucleotides line up with TRBD1. Sequencing input: blood. This sequence was found in a man older than 75 in good health. CDR3 nucleotides: TGTGCCAGCAGCTTGGATACAGGGGGAATCTCTGGGGCCAACGTCCTGACTTTC. This sequence encodes CASSLDTGGISGANVLTF.